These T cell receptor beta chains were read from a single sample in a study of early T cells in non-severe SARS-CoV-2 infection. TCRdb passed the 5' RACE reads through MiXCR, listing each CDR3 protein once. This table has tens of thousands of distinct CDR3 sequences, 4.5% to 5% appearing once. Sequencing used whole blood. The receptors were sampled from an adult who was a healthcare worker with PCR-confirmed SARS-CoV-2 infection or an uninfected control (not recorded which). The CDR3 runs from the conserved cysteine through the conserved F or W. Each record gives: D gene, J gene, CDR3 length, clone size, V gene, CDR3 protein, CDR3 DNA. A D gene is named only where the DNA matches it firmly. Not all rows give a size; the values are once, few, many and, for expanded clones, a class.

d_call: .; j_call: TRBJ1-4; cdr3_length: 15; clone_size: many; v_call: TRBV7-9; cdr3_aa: CASSYRGQTSEKLFF; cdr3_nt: TGTGCCAGCAGCTACCGGGGACAAACTAGTGAAAAACTGTTTTTT
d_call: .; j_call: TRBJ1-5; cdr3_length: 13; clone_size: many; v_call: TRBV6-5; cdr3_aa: CASKAFSNQPQHF; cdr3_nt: TGTGCCAGCAAAGCCTTTAGCAATCAGCCCCAGCATTTT
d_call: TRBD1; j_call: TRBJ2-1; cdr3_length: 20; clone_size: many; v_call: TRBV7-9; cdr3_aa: CASSSLRQGAGEWSYNEQFF; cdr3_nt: TGTGCCAGCAGCTCCCTCCGACAGGGGGCGGGGGAGTGGTCCTACAATGAGCAGTTCTTC
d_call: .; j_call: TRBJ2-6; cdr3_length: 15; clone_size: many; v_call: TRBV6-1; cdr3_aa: CASSRRGVGANVLTF; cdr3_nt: TGTGCCAGCAGTCGAAGGGGGGTTGGGGCCAACGTCCTGACTTTC
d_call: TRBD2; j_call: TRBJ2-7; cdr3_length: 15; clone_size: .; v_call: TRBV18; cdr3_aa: CASSPAGESSYEQYF; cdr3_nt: TGTGCCAGCTCACCGGCGGGGGAGAGCTCCTACGAGCAGTACTTC
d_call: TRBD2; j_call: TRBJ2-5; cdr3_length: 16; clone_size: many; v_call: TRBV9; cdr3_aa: CASSVRGLAVQETQYF; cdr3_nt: TGTGCCAGCAGCGTACGGGGACTAGCGGTTCAAGAGACCCAGTACTTC
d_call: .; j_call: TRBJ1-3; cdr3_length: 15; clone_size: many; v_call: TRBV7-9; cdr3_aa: CASSRDSNSGNTIYF; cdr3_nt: TGTGCCAGCAGCAGGGACTCAAACTCTGGAAACACCATATATTTT
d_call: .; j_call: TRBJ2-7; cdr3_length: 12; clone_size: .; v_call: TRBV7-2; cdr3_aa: CASSFRAREQYF; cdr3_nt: TGTGCCAGCAGCTTCCGTGCCCGCGAGCAGTACTTC
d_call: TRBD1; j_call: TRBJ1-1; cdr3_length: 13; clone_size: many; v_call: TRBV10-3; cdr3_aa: CAITLTGGTEAFF; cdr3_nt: TGTGCCATCACCTTGACAGGGGGAACTGAAGCTTTCTTT
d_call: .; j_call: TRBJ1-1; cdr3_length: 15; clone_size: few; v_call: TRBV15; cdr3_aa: CATSRSTTGNTEAFF; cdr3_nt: TGTGCCACCAGCAGAAGCACGACAGGGAACACTGAAGCTTTCTTT
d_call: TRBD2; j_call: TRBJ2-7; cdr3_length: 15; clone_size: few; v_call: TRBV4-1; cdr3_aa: CASSQELAGGYEQYF; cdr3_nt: TGCGCCAGCAGCCAAGAATTAGCGGGAGGGTACGAGCAGTACTTC
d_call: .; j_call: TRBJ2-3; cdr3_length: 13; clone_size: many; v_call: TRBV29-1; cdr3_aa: CSVGGTRTDTQYF; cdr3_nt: TGCAGCGTTGGCGGGACCCGCACAGATACGCAGTATTTT
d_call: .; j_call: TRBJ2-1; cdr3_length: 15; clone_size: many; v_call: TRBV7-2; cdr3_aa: CASSSQGGVINEQFF; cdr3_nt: TGTGCCAGCAGCTCACAGGGTGGGGTTATCAATGAGCAGTTCTTC
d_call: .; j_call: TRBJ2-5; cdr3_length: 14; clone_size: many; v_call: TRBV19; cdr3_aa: CASSWRNSQETQYF; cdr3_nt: TGTGCCAGTAGTTGGCGGAACAGCCAAGAGACCCAGTACTTC
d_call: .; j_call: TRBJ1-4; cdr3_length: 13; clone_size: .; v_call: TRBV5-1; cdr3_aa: CASRGTLASELFF; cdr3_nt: TGCGCCAGCAGGGGGACGCTCGCGTCGGAACTGTTTTTT
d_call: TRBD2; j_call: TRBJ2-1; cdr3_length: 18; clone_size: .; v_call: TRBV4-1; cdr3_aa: CASSQGTSGRFVHNEQFF; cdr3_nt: TGCGCCAGCAGCCAGGGTACTAGCGGGAGATTCGTACACAATGAGCAGTTCTTC
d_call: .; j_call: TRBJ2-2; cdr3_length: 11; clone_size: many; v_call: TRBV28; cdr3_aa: CASSIGGELFF; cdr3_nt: TGTGCCAGCAGCATTGGCGGGGAGCTGTTTTTT
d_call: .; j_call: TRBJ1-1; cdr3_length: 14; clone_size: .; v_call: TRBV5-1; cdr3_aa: CASSPPTGSTEAFF; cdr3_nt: TGCGCCAGCAGCCCACCGACAGGATCCACTGAAGCTTTCTTT
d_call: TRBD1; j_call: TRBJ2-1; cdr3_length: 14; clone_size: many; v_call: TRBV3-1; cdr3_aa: CASSLTPGQGVQFF; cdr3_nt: TGTGCCAGCAGCCTGACACCGGGACAGGGGGTTCAGTTCTTC
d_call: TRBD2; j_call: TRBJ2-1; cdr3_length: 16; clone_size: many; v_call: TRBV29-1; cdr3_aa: CSVTGTTPSSYNEQFF; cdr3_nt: TGCAGCGTGACCGGGACTACTCCAAGCTCCTACAATGAGCAGTTCTTC
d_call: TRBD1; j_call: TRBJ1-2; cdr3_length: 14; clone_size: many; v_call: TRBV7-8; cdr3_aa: CASSLAGQGYGYTF; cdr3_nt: TGTGCCAGCAGCTTAGCCGGACAGGGCTATGGCTACACCTTC
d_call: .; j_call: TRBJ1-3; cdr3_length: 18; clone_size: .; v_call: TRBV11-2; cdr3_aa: CASSLDMGRATAENTIYF; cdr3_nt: TGTGCCAGCAGCTTAGATATGGGGCGGGCAACGGCTGAAAACACCATATATTTT
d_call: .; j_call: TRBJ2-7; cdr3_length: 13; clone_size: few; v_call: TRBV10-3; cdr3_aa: CAISVGGEYEQYF; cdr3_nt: TGTGCCATCAGTGTTGGGGGAGAGTACGAGCAGTACTTC
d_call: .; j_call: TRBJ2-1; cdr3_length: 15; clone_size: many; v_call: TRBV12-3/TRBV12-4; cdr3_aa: CASSLEGGAYNEQFF; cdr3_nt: TGTGCCAGCAGTTTAGAGGGGGGCGCATACAATGAGCAGTTCTTC
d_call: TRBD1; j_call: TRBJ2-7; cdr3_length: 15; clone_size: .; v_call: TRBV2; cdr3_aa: CASSGKTGENYEQYF; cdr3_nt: TGTGCCAGCAGTGGTAAGACAGGGGAGAATTACGAGCAGTACTTC
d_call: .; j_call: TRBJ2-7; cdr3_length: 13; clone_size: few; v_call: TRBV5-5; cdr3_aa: CASSLIIGYEQYF; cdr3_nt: TGTGCCAGCAGCCTTATTATCGGTTACGAGCAGTACTTC
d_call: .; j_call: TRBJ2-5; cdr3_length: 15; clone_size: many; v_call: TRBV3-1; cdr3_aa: CASSQDLGGRETQYF; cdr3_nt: TGTGCCAGCAGCCAAGATCTGGGGGGTCGAGAGACCCAGTACTTC
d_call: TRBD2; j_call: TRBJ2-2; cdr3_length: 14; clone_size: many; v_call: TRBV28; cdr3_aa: CASSRTSASGELFF; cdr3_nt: TGTGCCAGCAGTCGGACTAGTGCTTCGGGGGAGCTGTTTTTT
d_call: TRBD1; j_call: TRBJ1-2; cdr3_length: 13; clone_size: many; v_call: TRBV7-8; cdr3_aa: CASSPRGHRGYTF; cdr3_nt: TGTGCCAGCAGTCCTAGGGGGCATCGGGGCTACACCTTC
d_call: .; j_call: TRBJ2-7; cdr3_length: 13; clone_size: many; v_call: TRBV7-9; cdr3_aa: CASSGQTIYEQYF; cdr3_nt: TGTGCCAGCAGTGGACAGACAATCTACGAGCAGTACTTC
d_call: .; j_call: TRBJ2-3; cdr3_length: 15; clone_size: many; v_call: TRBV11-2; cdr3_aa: CASSPDTHSGDTQYF; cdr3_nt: TGTGCCAGCAGCCCGGACACCCACAGCGGAGATACGCAGTATTTT
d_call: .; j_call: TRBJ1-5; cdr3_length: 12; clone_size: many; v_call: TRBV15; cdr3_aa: CATSTSSGPQHF; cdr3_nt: TGTGCCACCAGCACTTCCTCAGGGCCCCAGCATTTT
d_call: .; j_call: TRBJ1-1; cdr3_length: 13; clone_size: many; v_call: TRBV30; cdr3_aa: CAWSKGSNTEAFF; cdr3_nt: TGTGCCTGGAGTAAGGGGTCGAACACTGAAGCTTTCTTT
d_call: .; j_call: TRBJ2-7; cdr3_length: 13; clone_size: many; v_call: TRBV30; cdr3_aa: CALHTKRTLEQYF; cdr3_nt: TGTGCCTTACACACCAAACGGACTCTGGAGCAGTACTTC
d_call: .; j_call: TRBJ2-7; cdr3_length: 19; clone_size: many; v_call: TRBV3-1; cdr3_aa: CASSQDMGQGRRSSYEQYF; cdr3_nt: TGTGCCAGCAGCCAAGATATGGGTCAGGGCCGGAGGAGCTCCTACGAGCAGTACTTC
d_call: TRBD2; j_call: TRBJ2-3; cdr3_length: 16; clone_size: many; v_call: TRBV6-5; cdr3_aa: CASSPQTSSYTDTQYF; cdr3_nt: TGTGCCAGCAGTCCCCAGACTAGCAGCTACACAGATACGCAGTATTTT